This T cell receptor (beta chain) comes out of a study of T cell responses to AZD1222 COVID-19 vaccine. This clone was observed once. No antigen is known for it. V was pared by 6 bases and J by 4 bases, with 15 bases between. CDR3 length: 14 residues. The germline V gene has CDR1 MNHEY and CDR2 SVGAGI. General study results and limits: The sample set comprised mostly white British donors with more females, and clonal diversity was possibly underestimated. Once two AZD1222 doses were given, Spike-specific TCR breadth and depth went up.

The repertoire was sequenced with immunoSEQ multiplex PCR; TCRdb's copy has only in-frame clones and lacks some. This sample has roughly 120,000 clones, with around 85% found just once. The study pooled second doses at about 4 or about 12 weeks. Sequencing used peripheral blood, obtained 28 days after the second AZD1222 dose. This chain joins TRBV6-5 and TRBJ1-2; no clear D gene. This receptor was obtained from an adult who received the AZD1222 COVID-19 vaccine. The CDR3 is CASRPISVAYGYTF. The CDR3 DNA reads as TGTGCCAGCAGACCCATTTCCGTGGCCTATGGCTACACCTTC.